Listed here are 21 T cell receptor beta chains from one sample, sequenced in a study of blood T cells in healthy people across ages. The authors ran a second PCR of about 6 to 11 cycles using a sample-barcoded 5' primer and a J-beta primer mix. Each CDR3 protein gets one entry after TCRdb re-called the 5' RACE reads with MiXCR. Found here are approximately 1,000,000 distinct CDR3 sequences, 35% to 45% of them singletons; the top ten hold about an eighth. Sequenced material: blood. These receptors were collected from a man aged 18 to 30 in good health.

This clonotype was seen a few times. CDR3 loop: CSARRPSGAYEQYF. The CDR3 bases are TGCAGTGCTAGACGACCGTCCGGGGCCTACGAGCAGTACTTC. V gene TRBV20-1 combines with J gene TRBJ2-7, with a tentative D call TRBD2 (5 bases). V lost 2 bases and J lost 2, with 13 bases in between. CDR3 length equals 14 residues. Germline CDR1 reads DFQATT; CDR2 reads SNEGSKA (reference sequence).

CDR3 amino acids: CASSHIRDSYEQYF. In nucleotides, the CDR3 is TGTGCCAGCAGCCACATACGGGACTCCTACGAGCAGTACTTC. V is TRBV14 and J is TRBJ2-7; TRBD2 is a possible D gene (5 bases). Trimming took off 3 bases at V and 0 bases at J, with 9 bases between the two ends. Looked up from germline, CDR1 is SGHDN and CDR2 is FVKESK. This CDR3 is 14 amino acids long. Filled out from reference TRBV14 and TRBJ2-7, the complete variable domain reads EAGVTQFPSHSVIEKGQTVTLRCDPISGHDNLYWYRRVMGKEIKFLLHFVKESKQDESGMPNNRFLAERTGGTYSTLKVQPAELEDSGVYFCASSHIRDSYEQYFGPGTRLTVT.

The genes are TRBV7-2 and TRBJ2-5; D is perhaps TRBD2 (5 bases). Germline assignment: CDR1 SGHTA and CDR2 FQGNSA. This CDR3 has 15 residues. V was shortened by 2 bases and J by 4 bases, with 14 bases between the two germline ends. The CDR3 bases are TGTGCCAGCAGCTTAAGAGGGTGGCATCGAGAGACCCAGTACTTC. Protein sequence: CASSLRGWHRETQYF.

The chain has TRBV11-2 and TRBJ2-7, with TRBD1 matching over 9 bases. Per the germline V gene, CDR1 is SGHAT and CDR2 is FQNNGV. V lost 8 bases to trimming and J lost 1 base; unmatched junction nucleotides: 12. The CDR3 has 16 residues. The CDR3 coding sequence is TGTGCCAGCGCACATGGGACAGGGCGATTATCCTACGAGCAGTACTTC. Amino acid sequence: CASAHGTGRLSYEQYF.

The chain links TRBV10-3 to TRBJ1-2, with D tentatively TRBD1 (5 bases). V shed 7 bases and J shed 3 bases, with 27 bases lying between them. Germline CDR1 is ENHRY and CDR2 is SYGVKD. This CDR3 has 18 amino acids. The CDR3, as DNA: TGTGCCATCACCCCAATGGTGGGGACGCCAGTAGGGGACTATGGCTACACCTTC. Translating it yields CAITPMVGTPVGDYGYTF.

This clonotype has only a few counts. The V call is TRBV4-3, the J call TRBJ2-1, with 9 nucleotides matching TRBD2. The CDR3 is 15 amino acids. Germline values: CDR1 LGHNA, CDR2 YSLEER. Trimming cost V 8 bases and J 6 bases; bases outside gene matches: 11. The CDR3 DNA follows: TGCGCCAGCCAAGCAAGCGGGGGGTTGGCCAATGAGCAGTTCTTC. This sequence encodes CASQASGGLANEQFF.

The CDR3 reads CASSLEGASNSPLHF. CDR3 DNA: TGCGCCAGCAGCTTGGAGGGGGCTTCGAATTCACCCCTCCACTTT. J is TRBJ1-6 and V is TRBV5-1; 7 bases are a match to TRBD1. This CDR3 is 15 amino acids long. CDR1 is SGHRS, CDR2 YFSETQ, per germline. V dropped 0 bases and J dropped 7; count of bases not matched to a gene: 4.

This clonotype appeared a few times. This chain links TRBV5-1 with TRBJ2-1; 8 bases agree with TRBD1. Trimming at V came to 3 bases and at J to 8 bases, leaving 10 bases not matched to a gene. Per germline, CDR1 SGHRS and CDR2 YFSETQ. The CDR3 contains 15 residues. The CDR3, as DNA: TGCGCCAGCAGCTATCCGGACAGGGCTTTCGATGAGCAGTTCTTC. Amino acid sequence: CASSYPDRAFDEQFF.

The J gene is TRBJ1-2, the V gene TRBV12-3 or TRBV12-4; D gene uncertain. The CDR3 is 14 amino acids. The V end lost 3 bases, the J end lost 7 bases, and 15 bases lay between the germline ends. CDR3 sequence reads: CASSLIVGSSGYTF. The DNA of the CDR3 is TGTGCCAGCAGTTTGATTGTGGGGTCTAGTGGCTACACCTTC.

This clonotype appeared a few times. The rearrangement joins TRBV4-3 to TRBJ1-4; no reliable D call. Germline V gene sequence: CDR1 LGHNA, CDR2 YSLEER. The CDR3 contains 15 residues. V lost 0 bases and J lost 8, with 13 bases in between. CDR3 amino acids: CASSQDHGPVEKLFF. The CDR3 DNA is TGCGCCAGCAGCCAAGATCATGGTCCGGTAGAAAAACTGTTTTTT.

The chain uses TRBV11-1 and TRBJ2-3; a possible D gene is TRBD2 (5 bases). CDR1 is SGHAT, CDR2 FQDESV, per germline (reference sequence). Trimming took off 5 bases at V and 2 bases at J, with 11 bases between the two ends. The length of the CDR3 is 14 residues. This chain's CDR3 is CASSRRADTDTQYF. DNA for the CDR3: TGTGCCAGCAGCCGGCGGGCCGACACAGATACGCAGTATTTT. Full variable domain (rest looked up from reference TRBV11-1 and TRBJ2-3): EAEVAQSPRYKITEKSQAVAFWCDPISGHATLYWYRQILGQGPELLVQFQDESVVDDSQLPKDRFSAERLKGVDSTLKIQPAELGDSAMYLCASSRRADTDTQYFGPGTRLTVL.

Comments on this clonotype: Mismatch with germline at one junction end may stem from a read error. V and J are TRBV18 and TRBJ1-6; D is unresolved. The CDR3 spans 14 residues. Germline values: CDR1 KGHSH, CDR2 LQKENI. CDR3 coding DNA: TGTGCCGGCTCACCCAATACGGGGAATTCACCCCTCCACTTT. Translated, it gives CAGSPNTGNSPLHF.

CDR3: CASSQTGSRTEAFF. The CDR3 bases are TGCGCCAGCAGCCAGACAGGGAGCCGCACTGAAGCTTTCTTT. The J gene is TRBJ1-1, the V gene TRBV4-1; 7 nucleotides agree with TRBD1. The CDR3 length is 14 residues. V was pared by 3 bases and J by 4 bases, with 5 bases of the junction left unmatched. Germline values: CDR1 MGHRA, CDR2 YSYEKL.

The J gene is TRBJ2-7, the V gene TRBV12-3 or TRBV12-4, with TRBD1 as a possible D gene (6 bases). V was shortened by 6 bases and J by 5 bases, with 17 bases between the two germline ends. The CDR3 is 14 amino acids. The CDR3 bases are TGTGCCAGCAGCCTTACAGGGAAAGCGGACGAGCAGTACTTC. It is translated as CASSLTGKADEQYF.

V and J are TRBV11-1 and TRBJ2-1, with D tentatively TRBD1 or TRBD2 (5 bases each). This CDR3 contains 15 residues. Trimming stripped 1 base from V and 7 bases from J, with 14 bases between. Germline lookup yields CDR1 SGHAT and CDR2 FQDESV (reference sequence). The CDR3 DNA reads TGTGCCAGCAGCTTAGAAGGGGCTCGGGAAAATGAGCAGTTCTTC. Amino acids: CASSLEGARENEQFF. Variable domain in full (rest from reference TRBV11-1 and TRBJ2-1): EAEVAQSPRYKITEKSQAVAFWCDPISGHATLYWYRQILGQGPELLVQFQDESVVDDSQLPKDRFSAERLKGVDSTLKIQPAELGDSAMYLCASSLEGARENEQFFGPGTRLTVL.

On this clonotype itself: Relative to the germline gene, one junction end is altered; a read error may explain this. The gene calls are TRBV20-1 and TRBJ1-6; perhaps TRBD1 as D (5 bases). The CDR3 spans 16 residues. Germline loops: CDR1 DFQATT, CDR2 SNEGSKA (reference sequence). The CDR3 DNA reads TGCAGTGCTAAACGACAGCGGGACTCCTATAATTCACCCCCCCACTTT. This encodes CSAKRQRDSYNSPPHF.

This clonotype was observed a few times. The V gene is TRBV27, the J gene TRBJ1-5; TRBD1 agrees at 10 bases. CDR1 is MNHEY and CDR2 is SMNVEV in the germline V gene (reference sequence). V lost 6 bases to trimming and J lost 2 bases; unmatched junction nucleotides: 4. CDR3 length: 15 amino acids. CDR3 nucleotides: TGTGCCAGCAGGCGCGGGACAGGGGGCAATCAGCCCCAGCATTTT. It encodes CASRRGTGGNQPQHF.

The chain carries TRBV28 and TRBJ1-6; D is possibly TRBD1 (6 bases). This CDR3 spans 14 amino acids. CDR1 MDHEN and CDR2 SYDVKM come from the germline V gene. The V gene lost 5 bases and the J gene lost 6 bases, with 11 bases spanning the gap. The CDR3 sequence: CASSIQGLNSPLHF. The DNA of the CDR3 is TGTGCCAGCAGTATACAGGGACTTAATTCACCCCTCCACTTT.

The J gene is TRBJ2-3, the V gene TRBV4-3, with 7 positions matching TRBD2. V lost 0 bases and J lost 6; bases outside the gene matches: 6. This CDR3 is 15 amino acids long. The germline gives CDR1 LGHNA, CDR2 YSLEER. As DNA, the CDR3 is TGCGCCAGCAGCCAAGAGCGGGGACTAAGTGATACGCAGTATTTT. Encoded protein: CASSQERGLSDTQYF.

This clonotype was found a few times. The rearrangement joins TRBV7-9 to TRBJ2-3, with TRBD2 matching over 7 bases. After removal of 0 bases from V and 0 bases from J, the junction contained 9 bases not matched to a gene. The germline CDR1 and CDR2 sequences are SEHNR and FQNEAQ (reference sequence). The CDR3 sequence is 18 residues long. Written as DNA, the CDR3 is TGTGCCAGCAGCTTAGCCCCCCTCCTAGCGGACAGCACAGATACGCAGTATTTT. Translating it yields CASSLAPLLADSTDTQYF.

This clonotype was seen many times. The V call is TRBV20-1, the J call TRBJ1-6, with a tentative D call TRBD1 (6 bases). CDR3 length: 14 amino acids. Trimming cost V 6 bases and J 3 bases, with 12 bases left between them. CDR1 DFQATT and CDR2 SNEGSKA come from the germline V gene (reference sequence). CDR3: CSAGGIGYNSPLHF. As DNA, the CDR3 is TGCAGTGCGGGGGGCATTGGCTATAATTCACCCCTCCACTTT.